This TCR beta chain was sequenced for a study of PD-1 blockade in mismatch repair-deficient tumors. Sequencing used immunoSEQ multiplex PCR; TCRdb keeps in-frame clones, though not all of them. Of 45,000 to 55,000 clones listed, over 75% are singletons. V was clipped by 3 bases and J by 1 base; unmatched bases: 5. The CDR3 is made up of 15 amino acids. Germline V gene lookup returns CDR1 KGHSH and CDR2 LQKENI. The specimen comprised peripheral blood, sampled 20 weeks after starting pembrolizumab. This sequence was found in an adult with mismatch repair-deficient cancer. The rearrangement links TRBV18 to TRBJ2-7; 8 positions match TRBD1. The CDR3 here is CASSPDRGSSYEQYF. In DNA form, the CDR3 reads TGTGCCAGCTCACCCGACAGGGGCTCGTCCTACGAGCAGTACTTC. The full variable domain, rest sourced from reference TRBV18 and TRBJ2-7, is NAGVMQNPRHLVRRRGQEARLRCSPMKGHSHVYWYRQLPEEGLKFMVYLQKENIIDESGMPKERFSAEFPKEGPSILRIQQVVRGDSAAYFCASSPDRGSSYEQYFGPGTRLTVT.